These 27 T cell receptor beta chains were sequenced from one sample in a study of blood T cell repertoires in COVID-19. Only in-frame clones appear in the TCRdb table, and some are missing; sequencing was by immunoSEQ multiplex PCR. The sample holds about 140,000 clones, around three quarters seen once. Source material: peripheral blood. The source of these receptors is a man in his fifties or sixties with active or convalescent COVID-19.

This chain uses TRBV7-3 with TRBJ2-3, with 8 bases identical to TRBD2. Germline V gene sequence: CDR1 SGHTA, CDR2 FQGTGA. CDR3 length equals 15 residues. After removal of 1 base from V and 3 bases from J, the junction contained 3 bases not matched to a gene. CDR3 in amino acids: CASSLMGLETDTQYF. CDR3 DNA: TGTGCCAGCAGCTTAATGGGACTAGAGACAGATACGCAGTATTTT.

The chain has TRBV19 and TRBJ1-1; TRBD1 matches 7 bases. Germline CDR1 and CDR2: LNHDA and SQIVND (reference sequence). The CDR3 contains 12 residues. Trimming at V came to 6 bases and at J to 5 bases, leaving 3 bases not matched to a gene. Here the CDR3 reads CASSLDRTEAFF. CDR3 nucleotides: TGTGCCAGTAGCCTGGACAGGACTGAAGCTTTCTTT.

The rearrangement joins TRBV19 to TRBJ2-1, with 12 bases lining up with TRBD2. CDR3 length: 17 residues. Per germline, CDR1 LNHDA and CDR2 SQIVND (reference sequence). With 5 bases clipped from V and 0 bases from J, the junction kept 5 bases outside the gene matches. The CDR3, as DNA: TGTGCCAGTAGTCCCACTAGCGGGAGGAACTCCTACAATGAGCAGTTCTTC. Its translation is CASSPTSGRNSYNEQFF. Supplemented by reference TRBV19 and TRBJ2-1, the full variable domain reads DGGITQSPKYLFRKEGQNVTLSCEQNLNHDAMYWYRQDPGQGLRLIYYSQIVNDFQKGDIAEGYSVSREKKESFPLTVTSAQKNPTAFYLCASSPTSGRNSYNEQFFGPGTRLTVL.

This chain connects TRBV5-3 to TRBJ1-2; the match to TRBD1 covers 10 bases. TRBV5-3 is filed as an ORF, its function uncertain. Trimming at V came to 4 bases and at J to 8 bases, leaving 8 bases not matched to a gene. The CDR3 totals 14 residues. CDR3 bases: TGTGCCAGAAGCGTCGGGACAGGGGCTTGGGGCTACACCTTC. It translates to CARSVGTGAWGYTF.

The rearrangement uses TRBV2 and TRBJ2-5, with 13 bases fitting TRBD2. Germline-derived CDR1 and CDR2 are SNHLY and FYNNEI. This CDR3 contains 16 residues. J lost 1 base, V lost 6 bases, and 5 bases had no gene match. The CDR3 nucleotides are TGTGCCAGCAGGATCACTAGCGGGAGGGGCCAAGAGACCCAGTACTTC. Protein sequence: CASRITSGRGQETQYF.

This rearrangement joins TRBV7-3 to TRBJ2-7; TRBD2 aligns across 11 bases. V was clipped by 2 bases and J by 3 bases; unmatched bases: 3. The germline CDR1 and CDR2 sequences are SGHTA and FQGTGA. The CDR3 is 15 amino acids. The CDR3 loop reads CASSLGLAGYYEQYF. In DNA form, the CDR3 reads TGTGCCAGCAGCTTAGGACTAGCGGGTTACTACGAGCAGTACTTC.

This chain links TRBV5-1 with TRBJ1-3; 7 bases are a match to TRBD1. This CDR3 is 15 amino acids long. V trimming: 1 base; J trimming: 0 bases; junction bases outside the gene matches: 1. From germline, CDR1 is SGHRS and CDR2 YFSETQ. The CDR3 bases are TGCGCCAGCAGCTTGCAGGGGGACTCTGGAAACACCATATATTTT. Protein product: CASSLQGDSGNTIYF. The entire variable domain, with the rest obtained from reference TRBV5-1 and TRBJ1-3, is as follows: KAGVTQTPRYLIKTRGQQVTLSCSPISGHRSVSWYQQTPGQGLQFLFEYFSETQRNKGNFPGRFSGRQFSNSRSEMNVSTLELGDSALYLCASSLQGDSGNTIYFGEGSWLTVV.

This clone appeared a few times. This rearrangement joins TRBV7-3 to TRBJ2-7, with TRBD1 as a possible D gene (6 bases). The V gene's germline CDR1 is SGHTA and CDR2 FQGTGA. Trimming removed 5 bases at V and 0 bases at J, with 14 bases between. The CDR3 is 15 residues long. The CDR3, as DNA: TGTGCCAGCAGCCAAGGACAGCCGAGCTCCTACGAGCAGTACTTC. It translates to CASSQGQPSSYEQYF. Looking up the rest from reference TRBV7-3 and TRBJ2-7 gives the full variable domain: GAGVSQTPSNKVTEKGKYVELRCDPISGHTALYWYRQSLGQGPEFLIYFQGTGAADDSGLPNDRFFAVRPEGSVSTLKIQRTERGDSAVYLCASSQGQPSSYEQYFGPGTRLTVT.

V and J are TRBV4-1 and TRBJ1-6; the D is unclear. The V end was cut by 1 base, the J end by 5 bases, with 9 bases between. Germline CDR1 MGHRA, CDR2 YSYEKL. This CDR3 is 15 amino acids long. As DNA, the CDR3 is TGCGCCAGCAGCCAAGCGGGGAGTGATAATTCACCCCTCCACTTT. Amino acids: CASSQAGSDNSPLHF.

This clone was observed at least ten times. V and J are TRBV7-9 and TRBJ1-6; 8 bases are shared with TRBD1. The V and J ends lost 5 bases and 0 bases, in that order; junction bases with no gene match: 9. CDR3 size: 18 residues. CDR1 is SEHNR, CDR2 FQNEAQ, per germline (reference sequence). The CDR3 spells CASSQTRTGSSYNSPLHF. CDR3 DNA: TGTGCCAGCAGCCAGACCCGGACAGGGAGCTCCTATAATTCACCCCTCCACTTT. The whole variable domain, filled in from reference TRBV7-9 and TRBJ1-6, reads DTGVSQNPRHKITKRGQNVTFRCDPISEHNRLYWYRQTLGQGPEFLTYFQNEAQLEKSRLLSDRFSAERPKGSFSTLEIQRTEQGDSAMYLCASSQTRTGSSYNSPLHFGNGTRLTVT.

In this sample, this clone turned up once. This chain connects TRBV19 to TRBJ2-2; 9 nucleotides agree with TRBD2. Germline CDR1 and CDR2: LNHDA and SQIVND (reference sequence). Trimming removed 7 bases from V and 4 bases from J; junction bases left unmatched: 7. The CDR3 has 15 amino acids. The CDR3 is CASKIAGVGTGELFF. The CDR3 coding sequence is TGTGCCAGTAAAATAGCGGGAGTGGGCACCGGGGAGCTGTTTTTT. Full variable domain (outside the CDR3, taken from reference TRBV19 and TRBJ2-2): DGGITQSPKYLFRKEGQNVTLSCEQNLNHDAMYWYRQDPGQGLRLIYYSQIVNDFQKGDIAEGYSVSREKKESFPLTVTSAQKNPTAFYLCASKIAGVGTGELFFGEGSRLTVL.

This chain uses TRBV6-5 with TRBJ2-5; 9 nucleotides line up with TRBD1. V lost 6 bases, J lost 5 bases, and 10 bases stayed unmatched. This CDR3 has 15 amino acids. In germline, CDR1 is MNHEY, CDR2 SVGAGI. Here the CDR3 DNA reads TGTGCCAGCAGGAAAGGACAGGGGTTCGGGGAGACCCAGTACTTC. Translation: CASRKGQGFGETQYF.

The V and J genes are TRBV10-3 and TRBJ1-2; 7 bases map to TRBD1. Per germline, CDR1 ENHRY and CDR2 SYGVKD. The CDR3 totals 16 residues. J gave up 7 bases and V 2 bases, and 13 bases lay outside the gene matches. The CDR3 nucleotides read TGTGCCATCAGTGAGGGAGGGCGACAGGGTCGGAGTGGCTACACCTTC. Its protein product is CAISEGGRQGRSGYTF.

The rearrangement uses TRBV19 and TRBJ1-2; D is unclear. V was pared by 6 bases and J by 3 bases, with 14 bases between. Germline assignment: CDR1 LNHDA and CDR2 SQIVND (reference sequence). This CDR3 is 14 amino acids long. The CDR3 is CASSPQRDYYGYTF. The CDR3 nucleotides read TGTGCCAGTAGCCCCCAGCGAGACTACTATGGCTACACCTTC.

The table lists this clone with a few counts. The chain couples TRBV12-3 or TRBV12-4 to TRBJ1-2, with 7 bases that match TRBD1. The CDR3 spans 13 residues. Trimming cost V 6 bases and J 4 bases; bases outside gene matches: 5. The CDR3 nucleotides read TGTGCCAGCAGCAAGACAGGGCTCTATGGCTACACCTTC. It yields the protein CASSKTGLYGYTF.

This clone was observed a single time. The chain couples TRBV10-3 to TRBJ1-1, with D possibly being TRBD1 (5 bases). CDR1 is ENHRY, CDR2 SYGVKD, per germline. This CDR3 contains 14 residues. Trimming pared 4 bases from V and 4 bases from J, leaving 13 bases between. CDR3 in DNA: TGTGCCATCAGTGCCCTGGGGCAGGGCACTGAAGCTTTCTTT. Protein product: CAISALGQGTEAFF.

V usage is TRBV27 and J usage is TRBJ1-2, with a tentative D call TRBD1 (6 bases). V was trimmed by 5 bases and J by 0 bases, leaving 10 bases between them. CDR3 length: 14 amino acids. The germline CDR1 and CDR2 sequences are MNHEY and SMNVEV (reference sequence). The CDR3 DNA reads TGTGCCAGCAGTCACAGGGAAGCTAACTATGGCTACACCTTC. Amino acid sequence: CASSHREANYGYTF.

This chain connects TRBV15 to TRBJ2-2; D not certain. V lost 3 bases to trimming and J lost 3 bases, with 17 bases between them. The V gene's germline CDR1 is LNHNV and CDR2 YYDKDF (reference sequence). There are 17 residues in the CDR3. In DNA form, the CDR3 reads TGTGCCACCAGCAGCCGTGACCGTGCAGAGGACACCGGGGAGCTGTTTTTT. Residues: CATSSRDRAEDTGELFF.

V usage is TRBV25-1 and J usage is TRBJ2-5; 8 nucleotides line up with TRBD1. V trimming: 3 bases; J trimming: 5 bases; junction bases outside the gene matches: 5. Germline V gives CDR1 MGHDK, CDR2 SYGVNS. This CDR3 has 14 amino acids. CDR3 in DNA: TGTGCCAGCAGTGAGCCAGGGGGCCAGGAGACCCAGTACTTC. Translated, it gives CASSEPGGQETQYF.

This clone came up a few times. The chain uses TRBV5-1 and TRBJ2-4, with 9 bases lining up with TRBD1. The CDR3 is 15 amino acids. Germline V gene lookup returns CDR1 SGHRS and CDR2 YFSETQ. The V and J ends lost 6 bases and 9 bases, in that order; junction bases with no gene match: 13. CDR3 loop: CASTDTGGGDGIQYF. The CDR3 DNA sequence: TGCGCCAGCACCGACACAGGGGGCGGGGATGGCATTCAGTACTTC.

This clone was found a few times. CDR3 protein: CASSFTPPRDRAGGQYF. The CDR3 nucleotides read TGTGCCAGCAGTTTCACCCCGCCCCGGGACCGGGCGGGGGGGCAGTACTTC. This sequence joins TRBV28 and TRBJ2-7; 8 nucleotides line up with TRBD2. This CDR3 is built from 17 residues. Germline trimming cut 3 bases from V and 9 bases from J; bases unmatched to any gene: 19. Germline V gene data show CDR1 as MDHEN and CDR2 as SYDVKM. Full variable domain (outside the CDR3, taken from reference TRBV28 and TRBJ2-7): DVKVTQSSRYLVKRTGEKVFLECVQDMDHENMFWYRQDPGLGLRLIYFSYDVKMKEKGDIPEGYSVSREKKERFSLILESASTNQTSMYLCASSFTPPRDRAGGQYFGPGTRLTVT.

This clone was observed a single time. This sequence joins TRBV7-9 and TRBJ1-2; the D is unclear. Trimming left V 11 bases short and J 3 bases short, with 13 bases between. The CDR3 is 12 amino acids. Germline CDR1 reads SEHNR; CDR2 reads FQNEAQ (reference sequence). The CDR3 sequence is CAFSPDYYGYTF. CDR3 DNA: TGTGCCTTTTCGCCCGACTACTATGGCTACACCTTC.

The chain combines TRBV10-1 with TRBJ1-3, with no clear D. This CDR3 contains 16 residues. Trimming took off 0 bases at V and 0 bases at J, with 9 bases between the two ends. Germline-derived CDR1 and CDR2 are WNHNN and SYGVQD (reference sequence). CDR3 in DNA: TGCGCCAGCAGTGAGTCAACTGCGAGCTCTGGAAACACCATATATTTT. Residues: CASSESTASSGNTIYF.

CDR3 residues: CATYRGKRYGYTF. CDR3 DNA sequence: TGTGCCACCTACAGGGGGAAGAGGTATGGCTACACCTTC. The chain employs TRBV21-1 and TRBJ1-2; TRBD1, as called in the table, went unchecked against the DNA. TRBV21-1 is annotated as a pseudogene. The CDR3 length is 13 residues.

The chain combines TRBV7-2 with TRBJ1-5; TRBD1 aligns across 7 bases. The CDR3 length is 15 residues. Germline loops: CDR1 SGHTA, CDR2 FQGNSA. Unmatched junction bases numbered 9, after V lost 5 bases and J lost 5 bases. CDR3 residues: CASSLNRQGDQPQHF. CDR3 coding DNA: TGTGCCAGCAGCCTAAACCGACAGGGCGATCAGCCCCAGCATTTT.

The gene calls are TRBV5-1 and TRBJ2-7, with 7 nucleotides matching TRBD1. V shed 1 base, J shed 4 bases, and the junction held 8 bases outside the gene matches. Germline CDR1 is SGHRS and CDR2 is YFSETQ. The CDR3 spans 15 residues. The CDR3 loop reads CASSLLQGVNYEQYF. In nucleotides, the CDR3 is TGCGCCAGCAGCTTGCTTCAGGGGGTTAATTACGAGCAGTACTTC.

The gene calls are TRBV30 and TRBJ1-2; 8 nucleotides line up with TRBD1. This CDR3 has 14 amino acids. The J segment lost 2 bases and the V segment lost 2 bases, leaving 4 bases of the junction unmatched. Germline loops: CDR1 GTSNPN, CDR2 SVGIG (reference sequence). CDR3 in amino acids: CAWSHRGGNYGYTF. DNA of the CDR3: TGTGCCTGGAGTCACAGGGGGGGCAACTATGGCTACACCTTC.